Listed here are 6 T cell receptor beta chains from one sample, sequenced in a study of shared clonotypes between healthy human individuals. Libraries were prepared by immunoSEQ multiplex PCR; TCRdb keeps only in-frame clonotypes and omits some of them. The profile covers about half a million clones, with approximately 82% appearing a single time and about 11% taken by the ten largest. The sequencing sample was made of PBMCs. These receptors were obtained from a woman between 40 and 50 years old in good health. Some clones in this sample may be carry-over from other donors' samples.

The gene calls are TRBV28 and TRBJ2-1; TRBD2 matches 13 bases. Germline V CDR1 and CDR2: MDHEN, SYDVKM. The V and J ends lost 2 bases and 4 bases, in that order; junction bases with no gene match: 5. This CDR3 is built from 17 residues. The CDR3 DNA follows: TGTGCCAGCAGTTTACCCCGGACTAGCGGGAGTTACAATGAGCAGTTCTTC. This gives the protein CASSLPRTSGSYNEQFF.

This clone was observed once. The DNA for the CDR3 is TGTGCCAGCAGTTTGGGAGTTGGGGAAAAGTATAGCAATCAGCCCCAGCATTTT. The encoded protein is CASSLGVGEKYSNQPQHF. The chain employs TRBV28 and TRBJ1-5; unclear D gene. This CDR3 region has 18 residues. Trimming pared 3 bases from V and 0 bases from J, leaving 18 bases between. The germline V gene encodes CDR1 MDHEN and CDR2 SYDVKM.

This rearrangement joins TRBV28 to TRBJ1-2; D uncertain. CDR1 and CDR2 (germline): MDHEN, SYDVKM. Trimming pared 3 bases from V and 8 bases from J, leaving 13 bases between. The CDR3 covers 13 residues. The CDR3 reads CASSLPVRGGYTF. The CDR3 coding sequence is TGTGCCAGCAGTTTGCCTGTAAGAGGAGGCTACACCTTC.

This clone occurred a few times. V usage is TRBV2 and J usage is TRBJ1-1; 10 bases fit TRBD1. Germline lookup yields CDR1 SNHLY and CDR2 FYNNEI. Unmatched junction bases numbered 2, after V lost 8 bases and J lost 2 bases. The CDR3 loop spans 13 amino acids. The CDR3 sequence is CASRDRGNTEAFF. In DNA form, the CDR3 reads TGTGCCAGCCGGGACAGGGGAAACACTGAAGCTTTCTTT.

The chain links TRBV20-1 to TRBJ1-1; the D is unclear. Trimming removed 5 bases from V and 9 bases from J, with 10 bases in between. The CDR3 length is 10 residues. Germline loops: CDR1 DFQATT, CDR2 SNEGSKA (reference sequence). Written as DNA, the CDR3 is TGCAGTGCTTCCCGAGAACAAGCTTTCTTT. Translation gives CSASREQAFF.

This clone has ten or more counts. The chain has TRBV19 and TRBJ1-5, with 7 bases lining up with TRBD1. The CDR3 extends over 15 amino acids. From germline, CDR1 is LNHDA and CDR2 SQIVND (reference sequence). Unmatched junction bases numbered 11, after V lost 7 bases and J lost 5 bases. CDR3 sequence reads: CASTDTGRGYQPQHF. CDR3 coding DNA: TGTGCCAGTACCGATACGGGCAGGGGGTATCAGCCCCAGCATTTT.